The 25 T cell receptor beta chains below all came from one sample that was sequenced in a study of T cell changes during pregnancy in multiple sclerosis. TCRdb keeps only in-frame clones here, not all; method: immunoSEQ multiplex PCR. The data contain roughly 67,000 clones, roughly 90% of them singletons. This specimen was peripheral blood, taken in the second trimester of pregnancy. Receptors originate from a female donor with multiple sclerosis, enrolled in a pregnancy study.

V usage is TRBV27 and J usage is TRBJ2-7; TRBD2 agrees at 7 bases. Germline trimming cut 6 bases from V and 2 bases from J; bases unmatched to any gene: 7. The germline CDR1 and CDR2 sequences are MNHEY and SMNVEV (reference sequence). The CDR3 has 14 amino acids. This chain's CDR3 is CASSPIRGAYEQYF. The CDR3, as DNA: TGTGCCAGCAGCCCCATTCGGGGGGCCTACGAGCAGTACTTC.

The chain couples TRBV25-1 to TRBJ2-1, with 9 bases matching TRBD2. Trimming at V came to 3 bases and at J to 3 bases, leaving 6 bases not matched to a gene. Germline V gene lookup returns CDR1 MGHDK and CDR2 SYGVNS. This CDR3 has 16 amino acids. CDR3 DNA sequence: TGTGCCAGCAGTGATGCGGGACTAGCCGACTACAATGAGCAGTTCTTC. The encoded protein is CASSDAGLADYNEQFF.

V gene TRBV18 combines with J gene TRBJ2-7; 7 positions match TRBD1. The germline V gene has CDR1 KGHSH and CDR2 LQKENI. Trimming cost V 3 bases and J 4 bases; bases outside gene matches: 9. The CDR3 contains 15 residues. CDR3 sequence reads: CASSPRRDSLYEQYF. CDR3 in DNA: TGTGCCAGCTCACCCCGTCGGGACAGCCTTTACGAGCAGTACTTC.

J is TRBJ2-1 and V is TRBV28; perhaps TRBD1 as D (5 bases). Between the trimmed V and J ends, which lost 7 bases and 0 bases, there was a span of 16 bases. The CDR3 has 16 residues. Germline-derived CDR1 and CDR2 are MDHEN and SYDVKM. This CDR3 is CASTPDSASSYNEQFF. The DNA for the CDR3 is TGTGCCAGCACCCCAGACAGCGCGAGCTCCTACAATGAGCAGTTCTTC.

V gene TRBV5-1 combines with J gene TRBJ2-7; 13 positions agree with TRBD2. Losses at the gene ends were 4 bases for V and 4 bases for J; bases not matched to a gene: 14. There are 18 residues in the CDR3. Germline loops: CDR1 SGHRS, CDR2 YFSETQ. The CDR3 spells CASSPRRGLAGVIYEQYF. DNA for the CDR3: TGCGCCAGCAGCCCGAGACGAGGACTAGCGGGAGTGATATACGAGCAGTACTTC. The full variable domain, its missing parts supplied by reference TRBV5-1 and TRBJ2-7, is KAGVTQTPRYLIKTRGQQVTLSCSPISGHRSVSWYQQTPGQGLQFLFEYFSETQRNKGNFPGRFSGRQFSNSRSEMNVSTLELGDSALYLCASSPRRGLAGVIYEQYFGPGTRLTVT.

This clone was seen only once. This CDR3 is CASSLHPGETQYF. The CDR3 DNA reads TGTGCCAGCAGCTTACACCCGGGGGAGACCCAGTACTTC. The chain uses TRBV7-9 and TRBJ2-5; D perhaps matches TRBD2 (5 bases). Trimming stripped 2 bases from V and 5 bases from J, with 9 bases between. The CDR3 is 13 residues long. Germline lookup yields CDR1 SEHNR and CDR2 FQNEAQ (reference sequence).

The chain uses TRBV29-1 and TRBJ2-5, with TRBD2 matching over 8 bases. CDR3 size: 14 residues. J gave up 4 bases and V 2 bases, and 6 bases lay outside the gene matches. The germline gives CDR1 SQVTM, CDR2 ANQGSEA. The DNA of the CDR3 is TGCAGCGTTGAATTTATCGGGAGGGCAGAGACCCAGTACTTC. This encodes CSVEFIGRAETQYF.

This chain links TRBV6-1 with TRBJ2-7; D might be TRBD1 (5 bases). Germline V gives CDR1 MNHNS, CDR2 SASEGT. This CDR3 is built from 16 residues. The V end lost 0 bases, the J end lost 0 bases, and 12 bases lay between the germline ends. CDR3 region: CASSEAPPDSSYEQYF. The CDR3 nucleotides read TGTGCCAGCAGTGAAGCCCCCCCAGACAGCTCCTACGAGCAGTACTTC.

This chain links TRBV2 with TRBJ1-1; perhaps TRBD1 as D (5 bases). V lost 4 bases and J 1 base, leaving 13 bases between the germline ends. The CDR3 has 15 amino acids. Germline V gene sequence: CDR1 SNHLY, CDR2 FYNNEI. The DNA for the CDR3 is TGTGCCAGCAGTGGACTCTGGGGGGGGAACACTGAAGCTTTCTTT. Protein sequence: CASSGLWGGNTEAFF.

The rearrangement uses TRBV6-6 and TRBJ2-1, with 9 bases lining up with TRBD2. Per the germline V gene, CDR1 is MNHNY and CDR2 is SVGAGI (reference sequence). The CDR3 sequence is 11 residues long. Trimming at V came to 7 bases and at J to 10 bases, leaving 2 bases not matched to a gene. The CDR3 bases are TGTGCCAGCACCGCGGGGGGGGAGCAGTTCTTC. Protein sequence: CASTAGGEQFF.

The chain employs TRBV7-6 and TRBJ2-7; 10 bases fit TRBD2. Germline V gene data show CDR1 as SGHVS and CDR2 as FNYEAQ. V lost 5 bases, J lost 1 base, and 8 bases stayed unmatched. The CDR3 has 16 residues. CDR3 DNA: TGTGCCAGCAGCCCAGAGACTAGCGGGTCTTCCTACGAGCAGTACTTC. This gives the protein CASSPETSGSSYEQYF.

The chain joins TRBV5-6 to TRBJ2-3, with D possibly TRBD1 on 5 matching bases. CDR1 and CDR2 from the germline V gene are SGHDT and YYEEEE. The germline V and J ends were trimmed by 1 base and 3 bases, with 12 bases remaining between them. This CDR3 comprises 15 residues. This chain's CDR3 is CASSLRQGQTDTQYF. Here the CDR3 DNA reads TGTGCCAGCAGCTTGCGGCAGGGTCAAACAGATACGCAGTATTTT.

The chain uses TRBV5-1 and TRBJ2-3; 13 nucleotides align to TRBD2. Germline V lookup: CDR1 SGHRS, CDR2 YFSETQ. The CDR3 covers 16 residues. V lost 4 bases to trimming and J lost 1 base; unmatched junction nucleotides: 3. The CDR3 DNA is TGCGCCAGCAGCCGGGGGACTAGCGGGGGCACAGATACGCAGTATTTT. Translated: CASSRGTSGGTDTQYF.

This clone occurred once. The CDR3 protein is CASRSEGLDTGELFF. The CDR3 bases are TGTGCCAGCAGGTCGGAGGGGTTAGACACCGGGGAGCTGTTTTTT. V and J are TRBV5-4 and TRBJ2-2; tentatively, D is TRBD2 (6 bases). The germline V gene encodes CDR1 SGHNT and CDR2 YYREEE (reference sequence). The CDR3 is made up of 15 amino acids. The ends were cut back, 5 bases at V and 3 bases at J, with 14 bases in the middle. Drawing the rest from reference TRBV5-4 and TRBJ2-2, the complete variable domain is ETGVTQSPTHLIKTRGQQVTLRCSSQSGHNTVSWYQQALGQGPQFIFQYYREEENGRGNFPPRFSGLQFPNYSSELNVNALELDDSALYLCASRSEGLDTGELFFGEGSRLTVL.

The V and J genes are TRBV11-2 and TRBJ2-5; 7 nucleotides line up with TRBD2. The CDR3 is 16 residues long. The trim removed 6 bases at V and 1 base at J, leaving 11 bases unmatched. Germline V lookup: CDR1 SGHAT, CDR2 FQNNGV. The CDR3 sequence: CASSRVGGRAQETQYF. The CDR3, as DNA: TGTGCCAGCAGTCGGGTCGGGGGGAGGGCCCAAGAGACCCAGTACTTC. The full variable domain, with the rest looked up from reference TRBV11-2 and TRBJ2-5, is EAGVAQSPRYKIIEKRQSVAFWCNPISGHATLYWYQQILGQGPKLLIQFQNNGVVDDSQLPKDRFSAERLKGVDSTLKIQPAKLEDSAVYLCASSRVGGRAQETQYFGPGTRLLVL.

The rearrangement links TRBV7-9 to TRBJ2-7, with TRBD1 matching over 7 bases. Germline CDR1 is SEHNR and CDR2 is FQNEAQ (reference sequence). The CDR3 runs to 15 residues. V lost 5 bases, J lost 3 bases, and 10 bases stayed unmatched. The CDR3 sequence is CASSLTGVGIYEQYF. The CDR3 coding sequence is TGTGCCAGCAGCCTCACAGGGGTGGGGATCTACGAGCAGTACTTC. Full variable domain (outside the CDR3, taken from reference TRBV7-9 and TRBJ2-7): DTGVSQNPRHKITKRGQNVTFRCDPISEHNRLYWYRQTLGQGPEFLTYFQNEAQLEKSRLLSDRFSAERPKGSFSTLEIQRTEQGDSAMYLCASSLTGVGIYEQYFGPGTRLTVT.

The chain couples TRBV7-9 to TRBJ2-7; D remains ambiguous. Trimming pared 2 bases from V and 4 bases from J, leaving 6 bases between. The germline CDR1 and CDR2 sequences are SEHNR and FQNEAQ (reference sequence). The CDR3 sequence is 12 residues long. CDR3 loop: CASSLTEYEQYF. In nucleotides, the CDR3 is TGTGCCAGCAGCTTAACAGAATACGAGCAGTACTTC.

This clone was detected only once. The chain recombines TRBV29-1 with TRBJ1-2, with 11 bases lining up with TRBD1. Per the germline V gene, CDR1 is SQVTM and CDR2 is ANQGSEA. The CDR3 extends over 14 amino acids. The V gene end was trimmed by 6 bases and the J gene end by 7 bases; junction bases not matched to a gene: 10. CDR3 nucleotides: TGCAGCGTAGATCAGGACAGGGGGCAGCGTGGCTACACCTTC. Encoded protein: CSVDQDRGQRGYTF.

The rearrangement links TRBV5-8 to TRBJ2-1; D not resolved. Germline assignment: CDR1 SGHTS and CDR2 YDEGEE. The CDR3 is 14 amino acids. V dropped 1 base and J dropped 10 bases, with 15 bases sitting between them. CDR3 loop: CASSLLPQENEQFF. CDR3 bases: TGTGCCAGCAGCTTGTTGCCTCAAGAGAACGAGCAGTTCTTC.

V and J are TRBV4-2 and TRBJ2-7, with TRBD2 identical over 8 bases. The CDR3 length is 14 residues. Germline trimming cut 5 bases from V and 0 bases from J; bases unmatched to any gene: 3. CDR1 is LGHNA, CDR2 YNFKEQ, per germline. The CDR3 nucleotides read TGTGCCAGCAGCGGCGGGGGGAGCTCCTACGAGCAGTACTTC. It encodes CASSGGGSSYEQYF.

The chain combines TRBV7-6 with TRBJ1-1, with unresolved D. The CDR3 extends over 13 amino acids. V was cut by 5 bases and J by 4 bases, with 11 bases left in between. Germline V gene sequence: CDR1 SGHVS, CDR2 FNYEAQ. The CDR3 loop reads CASSHSQVTEAFF. The CDR3 DNA reads TGTGCCAGCAGCCACTCCCAGGTCACTGAAGCTTTCTTT.

This clone is a singleton in its sample. The chain has TRBV4-3 and TRBJ2-7; D might be TRBD2 (5 bases). The germline V and J ends were trimmed by 0 bases and 5 bases, with 14 bases remaining between them. Germline V gives CDR1 LGHNA, CDR2 YSLEER. This CDR3 is built from 15 residues. CDR3 coding DNA: TGCGCCAGCAGCCAAGAAAAGGGCTCCGGGAACGAGCAGTACTTC. Translation gives CASSQEKGSGNEQYF.

This clone was observed a single time. This chain joins TRBV2 and TRBJ2-1; possibly TRBD1 for D (5 bases). V was clipped by 6 bases and J by 10 bases, with 10 bases between them. Per the germline V gene, CDR1 is SNHLY and CDR2 is FYNNEI. The CDR3 is made up of 11 amino acids. The CDR3 nucleotides read TGTGCCAGCAGGCAGGGTAACGAGCAGTTCTTC. This gives the protein CASRQGNEQFF.

A single count supports this clone. The chain joins TRBV4-2 to TRBJ2-1; the match to TRBD1 covers 8 bases. J was trimmed by 12 bases and V by 0 bases; bases with no gene match: 13. The CDR3 contains 16 residues. Germline assignment: CDR1 LGHNA and CDR2 YNFKEQ. Written as DNA, the CDR3 is TGTGCCAGCAGCCAAGATGGCTCACAGGGGGTCGTAGGGCAGTTCTTC. Protein: CASSQDGSQGVVGQFF.

This clone was counted once. V usage is TRBV7-3 and J usage is TRBJ2-1, with D possibly being TRBD1 (5 bases). Deletions cut 5 bases from V and 3 bases from J, with 5 bases between. This CDR3 spans 12 amino acids. Germline CDR1 SGHTA, CDR2 FQGTGA. The CDR3 is CASSTGYNEQFF. The CDR3 DNA is TGTGCCAGCAGCACAGGCTACAATGAGCAGTTCTTC.